What follows are 5 T cell receptor beta chains derived from one specimen sequenced in a study of T cell repertoires in aging, cancer and after chemotherapy. A mixed TRB-A/B primer pool amplified rearranged TRB by multiplex touch-down PCR. TCRdb fed the multiplex PCR reads into MiXCR, producing one record per CDR3 protein. There are 11,000 or so distinct CDR3 sequences in the sample; 24% occur only once, and 1.5% to 2% lies in the top ten. Peripheral blood genomic DNA, not sorted cells or RNA, was the template. Material for sequencing was blood. Receptor source: a human donor in good health.

The rearrangement links TRBV7-3 to TRBJ2-5; the D gene is possibly TRBD2 (5 bases). Between the trimmed V and J ends, which lost 1 base and 5 bases, there was a span of 11 bases. The CDR3 runs 14 residues. Germline CDR1 is SGHTA and CDR2 is FQGTGA. The CDR3: CASSLIGMGETQYF. The CDR3 DNA is TGTGCCAGCAGCTTAATCGGGATGGGGGAGACCCAGTACTTC.

This clonotype was found a few times. CDR3 residues: CASSYSRMEAYNSPLHF. The CDR3 region has the DNA TGTGCCAGCAGTTACTCACGGATGGAGGCCTATAATTCACCCCTCCACTTT. The chain recombines TRBV6-5 with TRBJ1-6; D unresolved. This CDR3 spans 17 amino acids. Trimming shortened V by 0 bases and J by 2 bases, and 11 bases separated the two germline ends. CDR1 and CDR2 (germline): MNHEY, SVGAGI.

For this clonotype: One base away lies a much larger clone, so this may be a sequencing read error. The genes are TRBV20-1 and TRBJ1-1; no definite D call. Germline V gene sequence: CDR1 DFQATT, CDR2 SNEGSKA (reference sequence). CDR3 size: 11 residues. DNA for the CDR3: TGCAGTGCGAGTAGGAGCACTGACGCTTTCTTT. Residues: CSASRSTDAFF.

Judged by abundance, this clonotype is medium-sized (0.01 to 0.1%). This chain joins TRBV19 and TRBJ1-1; a possible D gene is TRBD1 (6 bases). The CDR3 is 14 residues long. From germline, CDR1 is LNHDA and CDR2 SQIVND (reference sequence). V was shortened by 6 bases and J by 1 base, with 12 bases between the two germline ends. CDR3: CASSPDSQNTEAFF. CDR3 DNA sequence: TGTGCCAGTAGCCCGGACAGCCAGAACACTGAAGCTTTCTTT.

V and J are TRBV6-2 or TRBV6-3 and TRBJ2-3, with a weak D call TRBD1 (6 bases). The CDR3 extends over 15 amino acids. V shed 8 bases and J shed 11 bases, with 26 bases lying between them. Germline lookup yields CDR1 MNHEY and CDR2 SVGEGT. CDR3 residues: CASQSGLGATRVQYF. CDR3 bases: TGTGCCAGCCAGTCCGGGTTGGGGGCCACGCGAGTGCAGTATTTT.